This is a list of T cell receptor beta chains from one sample in a study of blood T cell repertoires in COVID-19. Method: immunoSEQ multiplex PCR; TCRdb's copy keeps in-frame clones and lacks some. This table holds around 240,000 clones, approximately 84% found once. Source material: peripheral blood. The receptors were sampled from a man aged 35-49 years with acute or convalescent COVID-19. CDR3s include the opening cysteine and the closing phenylalanine or tryptophan. D genes are given only for firm matches. Not every row has a clone size; where given, it reads once, few, many or a size class.

J: TRBJ1-5; length: 14; V: TRBV19; D: TRBD1; size: -; DNA: TGTGCCAGTAGTATCGACAGGGGAGATCAGCCCCAGCATTTT; CDR3: CASSIDRGDQPQHF
J: TRBJ2-5; length: 16; V: TRBV7-8; D: -; size: -; DNA: TGTGCCAGCAGCCCGGTGGGGGGGGCCCCCCAACGGGGCCAGTACTTC; CDR3: CASSPVGGAPQRGQYF
J: TRBJ1-2; length: 12; V: TRBV7-2; D: TRBD1; size: -; DNA: TGTGCCAGCAGCTACAGGGGGGACAGTCTCACCTTC; CDR3: CASSYRGDSLTF
J: TRBJ1-2; length: 14; V: TRBV2; D: TRBD1; size: -; DNA: TGTGCCAGCAGTGAAGCACAGGGGGCGTATGGCTACACCTTC; CDR3: CASSEAQGAYGYTF
J: TRBJ1-5; length: 16; V: TRBV6-1; D: TRBD1; size: -; DNA: TGTGCCAGCAGTGACCCGGGACAGGGTTTTGGGCAGCCCCAGCATTTT; CDR3: CASSDPGQGFGQPQHF
J: TRBJ2-2; length: 15; V: TRBV19; D: -; size: many; DNA: TGTGCCAGTAGATTGGTAGCAGGGGGGACCGGGGAGCTGTTTTTT; CDR3: CASRLVAGGTGELFF
J: TRBJ2-5; length: 15; V: TRBV5-1; D: -; size: -; DNA: TGCGCCAGCAGCTTGGCTGGGGGCGGAGGAGAGACCCAGTACTTC; CDR3: CASSLAGGGGETQYF
J: TRBJ1-4; length: 16; V: TRBV7-9; D: TRBD1; size: -; DNA: TGTGCCAGCAGCCCTAGCCAGGGGGCAACTAATGAAAAACTGTTTTTT; CDR3: CASSPSQGATNEKLFF
J: TRBJ2-2; length: 16; V: TRBV5-1; D: -; size: -; DNA: TGCGCCAGCAGCCTTGTCCAAAGCAGGGTTTCTGGGGAGCTGTTTTTT; CDR3: CASSLVQSRVSGELFF
J: TRBJ1-1; length: 14; V: TRBV6-5; D: -; size: -; DNA: TGTGCCAGCAGTACCCCGTGGGAGGGCACTGAAGCTTTCTTT; CDR3: CASSTPWEGTEAFF
J: TRBJ1-5; length: 15; V: TRBV6-1; D: TRBD1; size: -; DNA: TGTGCCAGCAGTGATATAGGGGGCGGCAATCAGCCCCAGCATTTT; CDR3: CASSDIGGGNQPQHF
J: TRBJ2-1; length: 13; V: TRBV19; D: -; size: -; DNA: TGTGCCAGTAGTATAGCGGGTATGAATGAGCAGTTCTTC; CDR3: CASSIAGMNEQFF
J: TRBJ2-3; length: 16; V: TRBV9; D: TRBD2; size: -; DNA: TGTGCCAGCAGCGCGGGACTAGCGGGGGGAACAGATACGCAGTATTTT; CDR3: CASSAGLAGGTDTQYF
J: TRBJ2-1; length: 15; V: TRBV7-2; D: TRBD1; size: -; DNA: TGTGCCAGCAGCTTCGACAGGGGATCCTACAATGAGCAGTTCTTC; CDR3: CASSFDRGSYNEQFF
J: TRBJ1-1; length: 14; V: TRBV19; D: -; size: -; DNA: TGTGCCAGTAAGAGCAGGTCCATGAACACTGAAGCTTTCTTT; CDR3: CASKSRSMNTEAFF